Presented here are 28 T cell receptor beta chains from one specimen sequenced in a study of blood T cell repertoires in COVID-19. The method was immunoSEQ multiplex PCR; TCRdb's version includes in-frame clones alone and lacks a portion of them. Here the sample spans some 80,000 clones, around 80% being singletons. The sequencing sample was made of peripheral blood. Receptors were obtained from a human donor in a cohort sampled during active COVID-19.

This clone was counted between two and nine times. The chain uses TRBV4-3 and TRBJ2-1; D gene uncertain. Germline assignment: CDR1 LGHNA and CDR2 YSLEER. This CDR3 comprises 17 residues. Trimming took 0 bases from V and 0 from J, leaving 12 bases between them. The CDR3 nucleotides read TGCGCCAGCAGCCAAGAGAGCAATCTAGGCTCCTACAATGAGCAGTTCTTC. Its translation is CASSQESNLGSYNEQFF.

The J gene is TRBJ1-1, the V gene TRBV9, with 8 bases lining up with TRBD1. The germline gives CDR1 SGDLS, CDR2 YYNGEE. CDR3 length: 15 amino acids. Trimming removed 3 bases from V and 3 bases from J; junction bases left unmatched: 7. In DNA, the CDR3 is TGTGCCAGCAGCGCATCGACAGGGGTCCACACTGAAGCTTTCTTT. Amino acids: CASSASTGVHTEAFF.

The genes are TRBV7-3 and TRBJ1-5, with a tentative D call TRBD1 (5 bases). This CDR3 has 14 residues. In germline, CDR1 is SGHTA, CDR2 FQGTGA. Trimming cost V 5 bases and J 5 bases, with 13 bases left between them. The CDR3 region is CASSPSGAYQPQHF. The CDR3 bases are TGTGCCAGCAGCCCGAGTGGGGCATATCAGCCCCAGCATTTT.

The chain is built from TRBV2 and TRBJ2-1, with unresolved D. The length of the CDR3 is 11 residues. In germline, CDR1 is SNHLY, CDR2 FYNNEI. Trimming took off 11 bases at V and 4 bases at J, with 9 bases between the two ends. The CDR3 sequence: CACASYNEQFF. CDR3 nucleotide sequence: TGTGCCTGTGCGAGTTACAATGAGCAGTTCTTC.

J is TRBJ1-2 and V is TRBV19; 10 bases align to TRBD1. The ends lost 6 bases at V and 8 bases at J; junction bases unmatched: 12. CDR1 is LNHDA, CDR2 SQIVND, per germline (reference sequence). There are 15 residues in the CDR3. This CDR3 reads CASRIGQGVSGGYTF. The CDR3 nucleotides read TGTGCCAGTAGGATTGGACAGGGGGTATCAGGAGGCTACACCTTC. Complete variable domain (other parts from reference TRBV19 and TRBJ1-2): DGGITQSPKYLFRKEGQNVTLSCEQNLNHDAMYWYRQDPGQGLRLIYYSQIVNDFQKGDIAEGYSVSREKKESFPLTVTSAQKNPTAFYLCASRIGQGVSGGYTFGSGTRLTVV.

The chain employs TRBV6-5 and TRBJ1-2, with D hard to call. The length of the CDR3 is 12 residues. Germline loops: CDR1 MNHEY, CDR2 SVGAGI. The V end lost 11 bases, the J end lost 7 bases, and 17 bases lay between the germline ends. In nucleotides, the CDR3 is TGTGCCGCGACAACCCGCCGGTCTGGCTACACCTTC. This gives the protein CAATTRRSGYTF.

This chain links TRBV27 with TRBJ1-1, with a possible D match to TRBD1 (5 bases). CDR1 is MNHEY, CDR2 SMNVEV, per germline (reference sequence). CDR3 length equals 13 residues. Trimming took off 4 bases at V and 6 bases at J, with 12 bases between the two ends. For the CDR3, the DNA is TGTGCCAGCAGTTCCCATCAGGGTTCTGAAGCTTTCTTT. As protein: CASSSHQGSEAFF.

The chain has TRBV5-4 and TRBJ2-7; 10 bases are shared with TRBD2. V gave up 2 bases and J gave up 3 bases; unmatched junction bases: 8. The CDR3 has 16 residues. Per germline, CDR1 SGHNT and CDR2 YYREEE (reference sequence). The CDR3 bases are TGTGCCAGCAGCTTTCAAAGGACTAGCGGAGGCTACGAGCAGTACTTC. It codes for CASSFQRTSGGYEQYF.

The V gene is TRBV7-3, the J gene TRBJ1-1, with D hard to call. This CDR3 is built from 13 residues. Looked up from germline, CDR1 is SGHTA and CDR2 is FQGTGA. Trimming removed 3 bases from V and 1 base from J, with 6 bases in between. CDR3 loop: CASSFNKNTEAFF. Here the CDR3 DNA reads TGTGCCAGCAGCTTCAACAAGAACACTGAAGCTTTCTTT.

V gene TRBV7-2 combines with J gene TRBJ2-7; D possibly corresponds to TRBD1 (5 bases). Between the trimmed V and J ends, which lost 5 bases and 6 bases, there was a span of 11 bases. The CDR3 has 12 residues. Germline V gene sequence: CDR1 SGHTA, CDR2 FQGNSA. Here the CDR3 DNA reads TGTGCCAGCAGCGCCCCAGGGCTCGAGCAGTACTTC. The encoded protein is CASSAPGLEQYF.

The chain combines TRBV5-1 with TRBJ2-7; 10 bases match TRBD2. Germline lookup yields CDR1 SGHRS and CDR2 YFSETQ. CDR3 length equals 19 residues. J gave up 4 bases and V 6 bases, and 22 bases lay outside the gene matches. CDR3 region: CASTFQVGSSGGRPYEQYF. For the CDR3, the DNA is TGCGCCAGCACCTTCCAAGTAGGGTCTAGCGGGGGCCGCCCGTACGAGCAGTACTTC.

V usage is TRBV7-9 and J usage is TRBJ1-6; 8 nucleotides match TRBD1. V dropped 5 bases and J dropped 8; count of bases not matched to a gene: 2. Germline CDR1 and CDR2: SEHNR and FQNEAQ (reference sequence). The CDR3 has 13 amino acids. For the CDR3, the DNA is TGTGCCAGCAGCCCGACAGGGGATTCACCCCTCCACTTT. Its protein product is CASSPTGDSPLHF. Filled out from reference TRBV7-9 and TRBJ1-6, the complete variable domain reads DTGVSQNPRHKITKRGQNVTFRCDPISEHNRLYWYRQTLGQGPEFLTYFQNEAQLEKSRLLSDRFSAERPKGSFSTLEIQRTEQGDSAMYLCASSPTGDSPLHFGNGTRLTVT.

CDR3 bases: TGTGCCAGCAGCTCAATATCCGCAGCGGGCCGCACAGATACGCAGTATTTT. Its protein product is CASSSISAAGRTDTQYF. The chain uses TRBV13 and TRBJ2-3; D is perhaps TRBD2 (6 bases). CDR1 is PRHDT, CDR2 FYEKMQ, per germline (reference sequence). The ends were cut back, 4 bases at V and 1 base at J, with 18 bases in the middle. This CDR3 contains 17 residues.

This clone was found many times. The CDR3, as DNA: TGTGCCAGCAGCCGCGGACTAGACTACGAGCAGTACTTC. This codes for CASSRGLDYEQYF. J is TRBJ2-7 and V is TRBV4-2; 7 nucleotides match TRBD2. Germline loops: CDR1 LGHNA, CDR2 YNFKEQ. With 4 bases clipped from V and 3 bases from J, the junction kept 3 bases outside the gene matches. This CDR3 spans 13 amino acids.

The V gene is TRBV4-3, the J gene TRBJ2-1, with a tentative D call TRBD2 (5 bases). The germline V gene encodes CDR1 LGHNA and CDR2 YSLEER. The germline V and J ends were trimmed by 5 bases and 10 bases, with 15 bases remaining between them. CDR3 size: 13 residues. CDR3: CASSKGRAREQFF. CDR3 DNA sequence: TGCGCCAGCAGCAAAGGGCGGGCTAGAGAGCAGTTCTTC.

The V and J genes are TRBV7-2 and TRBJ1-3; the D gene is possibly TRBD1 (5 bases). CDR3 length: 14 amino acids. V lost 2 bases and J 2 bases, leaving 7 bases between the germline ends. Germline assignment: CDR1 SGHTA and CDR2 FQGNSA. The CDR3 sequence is CASSLQGTGNTIYF. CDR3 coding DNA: TGTGCCAGCAGCTTACAGGGTACTGGAAACACCATATATTTT.

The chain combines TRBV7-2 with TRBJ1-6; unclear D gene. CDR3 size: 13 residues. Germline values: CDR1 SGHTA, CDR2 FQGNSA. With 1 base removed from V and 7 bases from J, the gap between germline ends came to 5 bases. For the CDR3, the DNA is TGTGCCAGCAGCTTAGTCTCGAATTCACCCCTCCACTTT. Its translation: CASSLVSNSPLHF.

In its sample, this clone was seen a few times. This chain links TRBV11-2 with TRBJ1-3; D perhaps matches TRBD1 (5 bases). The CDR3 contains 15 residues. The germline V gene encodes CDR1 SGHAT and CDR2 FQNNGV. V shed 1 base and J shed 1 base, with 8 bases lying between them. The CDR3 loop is CASSLGGASGNTIYF. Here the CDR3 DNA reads TGTGCCAGCAGCTTAGGGGGCGCGTCTGGAAACACCATATATTTT.

CDR3 in amino acids: CASSFGRDATGELFF. In DNA, the CDR3 is TGTGCCAGCAGCTTCGGGAGGGACGCGACCGGGGAGCTGTTTTTT. The chain has TRBV5-4 and TRBJ2-2, with 8 positions matching TRBD2. This CDR3 region has 15 residues. The germline V gene has CDR1 SGHNT and CDR2 YYREEE (reference sequence). V trimming: 2 bases; J trimming: 5 bases; junction bases outside the gene matches: 5.

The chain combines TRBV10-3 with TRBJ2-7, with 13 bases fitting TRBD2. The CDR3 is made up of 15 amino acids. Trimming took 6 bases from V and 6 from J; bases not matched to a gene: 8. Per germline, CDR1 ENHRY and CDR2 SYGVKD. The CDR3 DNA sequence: TGTGCCATCAGGGCTACTAGCGGGGGGGGCCCCGAGCAGTACTTC. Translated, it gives CAIRATSGGGPEQYF.

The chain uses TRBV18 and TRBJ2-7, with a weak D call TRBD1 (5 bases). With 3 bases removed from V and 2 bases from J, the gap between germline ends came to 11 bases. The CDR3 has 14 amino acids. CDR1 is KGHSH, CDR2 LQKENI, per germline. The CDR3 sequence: CASSPWGTAYEQYF. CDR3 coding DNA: TGTGCCAGCTCACCTTGGGGCACAGCCTACGAGCAGTACTTC.

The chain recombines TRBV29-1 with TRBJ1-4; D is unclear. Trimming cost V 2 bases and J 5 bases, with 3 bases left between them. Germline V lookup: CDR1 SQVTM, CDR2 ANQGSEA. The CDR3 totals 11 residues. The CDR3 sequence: CSVESNEKLFF. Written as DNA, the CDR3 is TGCAGCGTTGAATCGAATGAAAAACTGTTTTTT.

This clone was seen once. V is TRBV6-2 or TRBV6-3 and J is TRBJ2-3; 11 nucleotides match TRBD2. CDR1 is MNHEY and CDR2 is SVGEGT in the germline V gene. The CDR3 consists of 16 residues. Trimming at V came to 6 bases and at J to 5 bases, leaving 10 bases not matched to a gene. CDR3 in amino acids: CASSRLSGGAIDTQYF. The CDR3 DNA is TGTGCCAGCAGCCGACTTAGCGGGGGGGCAATAGATACGCAGTATTTT.

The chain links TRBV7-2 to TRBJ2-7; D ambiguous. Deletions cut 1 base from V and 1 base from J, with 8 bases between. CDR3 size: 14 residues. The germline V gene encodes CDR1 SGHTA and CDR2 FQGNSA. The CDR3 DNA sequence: TGTGCCAGCAGCTTAGGGCGCGGATCCTACGAGCAGTACTTC. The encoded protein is CASSLGRGSYEQYF.

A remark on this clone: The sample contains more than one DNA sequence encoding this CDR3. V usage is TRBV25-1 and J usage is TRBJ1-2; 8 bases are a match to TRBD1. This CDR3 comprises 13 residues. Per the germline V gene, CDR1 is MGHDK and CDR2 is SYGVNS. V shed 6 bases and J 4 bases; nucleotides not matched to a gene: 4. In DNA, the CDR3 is TGTGCCAGCAGCGCGGGACAGGTCTATGGCTACACCTTC. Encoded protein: CASSAGQVYGYTF.

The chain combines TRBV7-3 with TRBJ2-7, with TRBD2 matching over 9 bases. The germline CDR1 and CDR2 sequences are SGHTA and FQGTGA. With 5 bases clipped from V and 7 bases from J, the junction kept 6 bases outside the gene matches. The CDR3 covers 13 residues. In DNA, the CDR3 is TGTGCCAGCAGCCCGCGGGGGGGCCAGGAGCAGTACTTC. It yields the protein CASSPRGGQEQYF.

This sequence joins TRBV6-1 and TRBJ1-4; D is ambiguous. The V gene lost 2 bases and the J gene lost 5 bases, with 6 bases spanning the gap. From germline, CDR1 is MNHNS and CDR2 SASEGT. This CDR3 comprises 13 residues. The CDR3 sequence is CASSELRNEKLFF. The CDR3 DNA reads TGTGCCAGCAGTGAATTGAGAAATGAAAAACTGTTTTTT.

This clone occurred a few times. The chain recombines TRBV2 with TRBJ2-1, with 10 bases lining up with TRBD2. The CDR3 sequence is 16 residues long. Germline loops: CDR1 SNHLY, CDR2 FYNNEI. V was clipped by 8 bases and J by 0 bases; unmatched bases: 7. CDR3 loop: CASLRTSGRSYNEQFF. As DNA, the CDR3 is TGTGCCAGCTTGAGGACTAGCGGACGCTCCTACAATGAGCAGTTCTTC.